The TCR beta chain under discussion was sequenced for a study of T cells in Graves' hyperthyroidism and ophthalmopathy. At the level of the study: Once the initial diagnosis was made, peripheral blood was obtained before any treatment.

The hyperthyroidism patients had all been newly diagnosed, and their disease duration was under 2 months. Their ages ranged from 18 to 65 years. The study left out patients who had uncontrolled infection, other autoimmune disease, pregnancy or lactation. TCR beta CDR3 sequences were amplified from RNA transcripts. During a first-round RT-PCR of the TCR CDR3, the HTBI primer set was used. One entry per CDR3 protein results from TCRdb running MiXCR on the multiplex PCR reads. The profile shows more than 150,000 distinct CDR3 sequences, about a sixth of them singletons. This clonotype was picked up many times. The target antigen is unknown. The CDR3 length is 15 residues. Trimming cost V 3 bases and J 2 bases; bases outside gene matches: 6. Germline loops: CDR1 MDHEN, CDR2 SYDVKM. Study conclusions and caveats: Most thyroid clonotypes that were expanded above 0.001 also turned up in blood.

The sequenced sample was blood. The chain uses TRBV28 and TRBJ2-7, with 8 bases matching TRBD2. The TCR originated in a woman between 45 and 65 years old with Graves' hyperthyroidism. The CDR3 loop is CASSLDLAGPYEQYF. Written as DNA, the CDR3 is TGTGCCAGCAGTTTGGATCTAGCGGGCCCCTACGAGCAGTACTTC.